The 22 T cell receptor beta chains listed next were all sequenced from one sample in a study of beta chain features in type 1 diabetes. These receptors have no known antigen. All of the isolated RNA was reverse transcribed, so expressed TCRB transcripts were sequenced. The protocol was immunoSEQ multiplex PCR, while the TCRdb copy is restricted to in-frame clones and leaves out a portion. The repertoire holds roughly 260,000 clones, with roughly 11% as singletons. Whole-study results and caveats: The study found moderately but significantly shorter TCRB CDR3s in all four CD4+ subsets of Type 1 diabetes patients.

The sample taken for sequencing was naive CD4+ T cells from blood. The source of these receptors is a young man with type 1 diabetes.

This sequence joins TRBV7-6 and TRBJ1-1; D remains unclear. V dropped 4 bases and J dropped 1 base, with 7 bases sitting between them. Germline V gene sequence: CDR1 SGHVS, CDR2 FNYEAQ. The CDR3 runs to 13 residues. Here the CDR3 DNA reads TGTGCCAGCAGCTCGCAGGAGAACACTGAAGCTTTCTTT. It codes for CASSSQENTEAFF.

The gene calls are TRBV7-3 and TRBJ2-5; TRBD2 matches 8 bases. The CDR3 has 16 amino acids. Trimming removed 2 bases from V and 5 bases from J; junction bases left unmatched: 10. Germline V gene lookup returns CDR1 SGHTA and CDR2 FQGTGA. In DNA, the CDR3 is TGTGCCAGCAGCTTAGGCGGGGGGACGGGAGGGGAGACCCAGTACTTC. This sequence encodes CASSLGGGTGGETQYF.

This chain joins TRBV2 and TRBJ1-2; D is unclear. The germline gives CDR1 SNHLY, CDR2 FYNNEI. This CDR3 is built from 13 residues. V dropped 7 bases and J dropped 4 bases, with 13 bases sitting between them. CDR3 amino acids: CASTLEQPYGYTF. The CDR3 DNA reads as TGTGCCAGCACGCTGGAACAGCCCTATGGCTACACCTTC.

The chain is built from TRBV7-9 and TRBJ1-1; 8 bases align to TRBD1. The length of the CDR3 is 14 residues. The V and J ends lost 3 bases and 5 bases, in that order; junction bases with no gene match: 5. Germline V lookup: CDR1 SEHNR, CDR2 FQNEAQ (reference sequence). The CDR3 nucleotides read TGTGCCAGCAGCTTTACAGGGGGACTAACTGAAGCTTTCTTT. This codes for CASSFTGGLTEAFF.

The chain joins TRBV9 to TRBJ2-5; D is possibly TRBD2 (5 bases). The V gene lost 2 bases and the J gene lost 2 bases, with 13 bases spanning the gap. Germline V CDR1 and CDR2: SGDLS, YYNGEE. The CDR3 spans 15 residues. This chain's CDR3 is CASSVTGSPQETQYF. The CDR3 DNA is TGTGCCAGCAGCGTCACTGGGAGCCCACAAGAGACCCAGTACTTC.

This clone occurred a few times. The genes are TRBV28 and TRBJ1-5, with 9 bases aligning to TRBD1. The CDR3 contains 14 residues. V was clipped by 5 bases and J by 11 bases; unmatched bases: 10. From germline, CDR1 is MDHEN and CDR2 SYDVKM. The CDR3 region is CASSLGQGPFTQHF. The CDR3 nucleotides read TGTGCCAGCAGTCTCGGACAGGGGCCGTTCACCCAGCATTTT.

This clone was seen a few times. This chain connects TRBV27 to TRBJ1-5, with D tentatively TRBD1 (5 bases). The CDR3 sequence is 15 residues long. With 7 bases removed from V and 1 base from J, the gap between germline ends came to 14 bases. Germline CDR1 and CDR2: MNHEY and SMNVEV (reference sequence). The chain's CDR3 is CASTYPGKSNQPQHF. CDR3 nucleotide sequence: TGTGCCAGCACCTATCCAGGGAAAAGCAATCAGCCCCAGCATTTT.

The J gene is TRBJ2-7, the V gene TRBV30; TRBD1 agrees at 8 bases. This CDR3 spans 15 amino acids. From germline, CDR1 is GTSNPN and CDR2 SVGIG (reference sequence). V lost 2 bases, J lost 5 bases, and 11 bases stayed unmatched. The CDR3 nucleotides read TGTGCCTGGAGTAGGCCAGGGCAGGGGGCACACGAGCAGTACTTC. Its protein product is CAWSRPGQGAHEQYF.

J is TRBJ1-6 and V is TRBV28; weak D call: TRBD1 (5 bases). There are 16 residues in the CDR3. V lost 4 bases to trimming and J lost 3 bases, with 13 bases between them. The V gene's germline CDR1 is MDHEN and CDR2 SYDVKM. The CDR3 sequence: CASSSSDRYYNSPLHF. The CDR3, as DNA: TGTGCCAGCAGTTCCTCCGACAGATACTATAATTCACCCCTCCACTTT.

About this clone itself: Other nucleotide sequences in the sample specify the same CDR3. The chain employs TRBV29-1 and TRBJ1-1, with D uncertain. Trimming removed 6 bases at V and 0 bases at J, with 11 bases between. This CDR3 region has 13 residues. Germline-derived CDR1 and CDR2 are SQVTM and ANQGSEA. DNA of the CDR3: TGCAGCGTCGGCGGGCAGATGAACACTGAAGCTTTCTTT. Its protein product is CSVGGQMNTEAFF.

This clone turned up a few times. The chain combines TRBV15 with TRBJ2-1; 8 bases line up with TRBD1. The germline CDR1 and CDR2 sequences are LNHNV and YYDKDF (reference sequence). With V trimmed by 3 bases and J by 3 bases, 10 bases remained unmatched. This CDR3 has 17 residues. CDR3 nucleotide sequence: TGTGCCACCAGCAGTAATCCGCAGGGGGCATTCTACAATGAGCAGTTCTTC. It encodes CATSSNPQGAFYNEQFF.

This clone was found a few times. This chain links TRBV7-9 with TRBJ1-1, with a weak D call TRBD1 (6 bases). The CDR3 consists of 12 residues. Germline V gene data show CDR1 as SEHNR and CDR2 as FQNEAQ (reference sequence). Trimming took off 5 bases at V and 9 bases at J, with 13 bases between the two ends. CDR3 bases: TGTGCCAGCAGCCAAAGGACAGATCAAGCTTTCTTT. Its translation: CASSQRTDQAFF. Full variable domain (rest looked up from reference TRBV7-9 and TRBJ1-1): DTGVSQNPRHKITKRGQNVTFRCDPISEHNRLYWYRQTLGQGPEFLTYFQNEAQLEKSRLLSDRFSAERPKGSFSTLEIQRTEQGDSAMYLCASSQRTDQAFFGQGTRLTVV.

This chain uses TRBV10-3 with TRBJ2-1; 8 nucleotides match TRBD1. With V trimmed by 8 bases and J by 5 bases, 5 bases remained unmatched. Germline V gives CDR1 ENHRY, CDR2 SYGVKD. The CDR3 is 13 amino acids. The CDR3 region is CAIGGQANNEQFF. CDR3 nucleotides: TGTGCCATCGGGGGACAGGCCAACAATGAGCAGTTCTTC.

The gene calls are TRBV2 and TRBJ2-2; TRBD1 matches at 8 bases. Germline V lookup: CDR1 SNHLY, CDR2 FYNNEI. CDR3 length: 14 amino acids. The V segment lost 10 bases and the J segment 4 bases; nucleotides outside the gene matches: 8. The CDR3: CATADRGGTGELFF. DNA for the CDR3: TGTGCCACCGCTGACAGGGGTGGCACCGGGGAGCTGTTTTTT.

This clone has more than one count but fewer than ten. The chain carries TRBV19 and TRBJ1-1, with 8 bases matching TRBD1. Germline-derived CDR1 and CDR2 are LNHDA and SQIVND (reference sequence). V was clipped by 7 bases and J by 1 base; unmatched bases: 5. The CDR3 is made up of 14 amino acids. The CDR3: CASTPDRANTEAFF. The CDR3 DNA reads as TGTGCCAGTACCCCGGACAGGGCGAACACTGAAGCTTTCTTT.

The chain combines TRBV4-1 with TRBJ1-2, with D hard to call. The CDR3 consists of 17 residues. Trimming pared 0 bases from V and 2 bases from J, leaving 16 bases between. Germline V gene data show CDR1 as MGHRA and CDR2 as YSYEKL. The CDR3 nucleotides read TGCGCCAGCAGCCAAGATCTAAGAGGACTGAGAAACTATGGCTACACCTTC. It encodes CASSQDLRGLRNYGYTF.

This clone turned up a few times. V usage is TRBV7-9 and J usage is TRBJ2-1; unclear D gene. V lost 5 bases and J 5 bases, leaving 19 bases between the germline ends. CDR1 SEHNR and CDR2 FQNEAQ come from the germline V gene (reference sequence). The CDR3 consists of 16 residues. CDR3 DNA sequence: TGTGCCAGCAGCCCCCGCGCCGTCGGGTCCCACAATGAGCAGTTCTTC. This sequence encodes CASSPRAVGSHNEQFF.

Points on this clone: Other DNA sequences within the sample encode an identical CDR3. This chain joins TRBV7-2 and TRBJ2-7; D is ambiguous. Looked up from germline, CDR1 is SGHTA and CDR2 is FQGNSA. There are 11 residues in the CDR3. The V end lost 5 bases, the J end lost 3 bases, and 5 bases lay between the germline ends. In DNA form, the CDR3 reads TGTGCCAGCAGCCTCCGCTACGAGCAGTACTTC. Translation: CASSLRYEQYF.

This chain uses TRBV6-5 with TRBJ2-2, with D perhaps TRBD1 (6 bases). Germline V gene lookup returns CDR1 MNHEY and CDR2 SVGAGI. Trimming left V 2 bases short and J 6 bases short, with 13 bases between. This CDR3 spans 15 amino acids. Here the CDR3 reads CASSYTAGVAGELFF. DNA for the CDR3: TGTGCCAGCAGTTACACGGCAGGGGTGGCCGGGGAGCTGTTTTTT.

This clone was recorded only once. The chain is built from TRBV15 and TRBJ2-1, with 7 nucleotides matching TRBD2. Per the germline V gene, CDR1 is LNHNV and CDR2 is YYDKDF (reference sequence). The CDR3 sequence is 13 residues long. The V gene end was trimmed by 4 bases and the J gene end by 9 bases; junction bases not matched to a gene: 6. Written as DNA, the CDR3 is TGTGCCACCAGCACCCTAGCGGTTGCTGAGCAGTTCTTC. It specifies CATSTLAVAEQFF.

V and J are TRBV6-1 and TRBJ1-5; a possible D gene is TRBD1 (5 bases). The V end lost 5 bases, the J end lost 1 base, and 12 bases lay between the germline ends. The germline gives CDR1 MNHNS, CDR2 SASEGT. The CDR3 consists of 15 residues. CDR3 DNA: TGTGCCAGCAGTTCGCGGGACCGAAGCAATCAGCCCCAGCATTTT. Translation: CASSSRDRSNQPQHF.

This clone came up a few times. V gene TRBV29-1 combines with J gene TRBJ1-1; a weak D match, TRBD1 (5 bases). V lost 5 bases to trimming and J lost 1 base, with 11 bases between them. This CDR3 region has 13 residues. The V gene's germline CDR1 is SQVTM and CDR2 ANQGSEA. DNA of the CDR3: TGCAGCGTTCACAGGTGGGGGAACACTGAAGCTTTCTTT. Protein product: CSVHRWGNTEAFF.